These T cell receptor beta chains were read from a single sample in a study of cytotoxic CD8 clonotypes in ibrutinib-treated CLL. Data came from immunoSEQ multiplex PCR; TCRdb stores just in-frame clones and leaves some out. The sample has a few hundred thousand clones; roughly 70% are singletons. This sample comprised PBMCs, obtained after 36 months of ibrutinib treatment. These receptors came from a human donor with chronic lymphocytic leukemia. The CDR3 runs from the conserved cysteine through the conserved F or W. The order of the fields is D gene, V gene, J gene, clone size, CDR3 length, CDR3 DNA, CDR3 protein. The D gene is left open where the match is weak. Clone size, where shown, is once, few, many, or a class for clones that have expanded.

D gene: NA; V gene: TRBV5-1; J gene: TRBJ2-7; clone size: few; CDR3 length: 11; CDR3 DNA: TGCGCCAGCAGCTTGGGCTACGAGCAGTACTTC; CDR3 protein: CASSLGYEQYF
D gene: TRBD1; V gene: TRBV7-2; J gene: TRBJ1-2; clone size: NA; CDR3 length: 15; CDR3 DNA: TGTGCCAGCAGCTTTGGGCCAGGGGGTAACTATGGCTACACCTTC; CDR3 protein: CASSFGPGGNYGYTF
D gene: NA; V gene: TRBV28; J gene: TRBJ2-7; clone size: NA; CDR3 length: 10; CDR3 DNA: TGTGCCACCTCTCGGGGCGAGCAGTACTTC; CDR3 protein: CATSRGEQYF
D gene: TRBD2; V gene: TRBV7-8; J gene: TRBJ2-7; clone size: NA; CDR3 length: 16; CDR3 DNA: TGTGCCAGCAGCCGCGGGACTAGCGCGGGCCCCTACGAGCAGTACTTC; CDR3 protein: CASSRGTSAGPYEQYF
D gene: NA; V gene: TRBV19; J gene: TRBJ1-2; clone size: once; CDR3 length: 15; CDR3 DNA: TGTGCCAGTAGTATAGCCAGATGGGAAAACTATGGCTACACCTTC; CDR3 protein: CASSIARWENYGYTF
D gene: NA; V gene: TRBV7-9; J gene: TRBJ2-3; clone size: few; CDR3 length: 13; CDR3 DNA: TGTGCCAGCAGCTTGGACAGCACAGATACGCAGTATTTT; CDR3 protein: CASSLDSTDTQYF
D gene: NA; V gene: TRBV7-2; J gene: TRBJ1-4; clone size: NA; CDR3 length: 14; CDR3 DNA: TGTGCCAGCAGCTTCCGGGGACCTAATGAAAAACTGTTTTTT; CDR3 protein: CASSFRGPNEKLFF
D gene: TRBD1; V gene: TRBV15; J gene: TRBJ1-2; clone size: NA; CDR3 length: 19; CDR3 DNA: TGTGCCACCAGCGGAAAGAAGTTAGGTAGGACAGGGAGAAACTATGGCTACACCTTC; CDR3 protein: CATSGKKLGRTGRNYGYTF
D gene: TRBD1; V gene: TRBV19; J gene: TRBJ1-1; clone size: few; CDR3 length: 15; CDR3 DNA: TGTGCCAGTAGTCGACAGGGGGCCCTGGGCACTGAAGCTTTCTTT; CDR3 protein: CASSRQGALGTEAFF
D gene: NA; V gene: TRBV14; J gene: TRBJ2-1; clone size: NA; CDR3 length: 13; CDR3 DNA: TGTGCCAGCAGCCCCCTTGGACTCAATGAGCAGTTCTTC; CDR3 protein: CASSPLGLNEQFF